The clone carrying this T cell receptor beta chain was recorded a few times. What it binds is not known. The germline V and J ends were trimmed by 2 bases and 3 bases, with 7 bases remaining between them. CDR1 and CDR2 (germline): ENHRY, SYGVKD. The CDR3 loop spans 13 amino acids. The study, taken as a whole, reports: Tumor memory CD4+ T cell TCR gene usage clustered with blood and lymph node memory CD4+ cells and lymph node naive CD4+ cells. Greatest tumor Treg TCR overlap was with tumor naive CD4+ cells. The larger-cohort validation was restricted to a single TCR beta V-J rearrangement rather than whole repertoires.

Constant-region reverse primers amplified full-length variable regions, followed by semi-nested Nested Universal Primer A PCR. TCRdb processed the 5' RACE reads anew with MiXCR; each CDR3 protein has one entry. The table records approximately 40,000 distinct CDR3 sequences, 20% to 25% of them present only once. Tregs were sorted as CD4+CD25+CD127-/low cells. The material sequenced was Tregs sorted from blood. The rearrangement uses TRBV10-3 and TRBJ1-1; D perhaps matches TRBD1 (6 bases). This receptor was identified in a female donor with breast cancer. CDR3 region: CAISEEGDTEAFF. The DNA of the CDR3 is TGTGCCATCAGTGAGGAGGGGGACACTGAAGCTTTCTTT.